The entry below gives a single T cell receptor (beta chain) sequence along with its context. No antigen is known for it. This CDR3 region has 15 residues. The data are from a study of CXCR3-negative and CXCR3-positive naive CD8 T cells. The study, taken as a whole, reports: When CXCR3-positive naive cells were set against CXCR3-negative naive cells, the former had more hydrophobic TRB CDR3s. Memory CD8+ T cell repertoires were far less diverse than both naive subsets. Similar TRBV-TRBJ gene usage was seen in naive CXCR3-negative and CXCR3-positive cells, but not in memory cells.

cDNA libraries for TRB were generated by 5' RACE incorporating UMI labels. TCRdb reworked the 5' RACE reads into one entry per CDR3 protein, no DNA. The table lists about 120,000 distinct CDR3 sequences. Triplicate sorting captured around 300,000 cells each from every CD8+ T cell subset. Naive CD8+ T cells showed CD45RO-CCR7+CD27+CD95-. The chain uses TRBV12-3 or TRBV12-4 and TRBJ2-2; no DNA is available, so the TRBD2 call from TCRdb remains unchecked. The sequenced sample was naive CXCR3+ CD8+ T cells from blood. Indicated subset: CD45RO-CCR7+CD27+CD95- naive CD8+ T cells expressing CXCR3 (TNR3+). This TCR was recovered from a human donor in good health. Some clones in this sample may be carry-over from other donors' samples. This CDR3 reads CASSFTGGGTGELFF.